Sequencing of this T cell receptor beta chain was carried out in a study of blood T cells in healthy people across ages (dated by TCRdb to 2013 to 2016). Regarding the study in general: Template switching captured roughly one uniquely barcoded TCR beta cDNA molecule per two T cells in model experiments. To avoid experimental bias, donors of different ages were distributed randomly across sequencing lanes. Four age groups were formed from the donors: young (average about 15 years), middle-aged (around 41), aged (around 68) and long-lived (more than 75). Using the same blood draw, the study looked at two additional independent replicas of 1 million unique cDNA reads for two donors, one aged 18 to 29 and the other aged 80 or older. To track age-related changes in TCR beta repertoire diversity, the study relied on deep sequencing normalized with unique cDNA molecular identifiers. Paper-wide results and their limitations: Compared with the aged group, the long-lived group had more naive CD4+ T cells, fewer expanded clones and increased TCR diversity, a pattern suggesting age selection. Observed TCR beta diversity per million T cells fell roughly linearly with age, and a significant reduction was already apparent by age approximately 40. Because donor CMV infection status was unknown, age-related changes in expanded clonotypes were potentially confounded. Because profiling used bulk unsorted PBMCs, naive and antigen-experienced compartments could not be compared conclusively. Total diversity estimates from one million sequenced T cells were considered lower bounds and underestimates. The percentage of naive T cells measured by flow cytometry correlated strongly with observed TCR beta diversity.

The roughly 38 donors, aged about 6 to 100 years, were systemically healthy Caucasian individuals from Russia. Approximately 10 milliliters of peripheral blood were collected from each donor into EDTA-treated Vacutainer tubes. Ficoll-Paque density-gradient centrifugation was used to isolate PBMCs, with at least 7 million per sample. Trizol reagent was used to extract total RNA from the PBMCs, yielding at least 5.5 micrograms per sample. For every donor, an aliquot of PBMCs went through flow cytometry to measure the percentages of naive CD45RAhigh/CD27high T cells. The library was built by means of 5' RACE. The instrument was an Illumina HiSeq 2500. A second about 6 to 11 cycle PCR used a sample-barcoded 5' primer and a J-beta primer mix. Each TCR beta cDNA molecule received a unique molecular identifier from a template-switch 5' adaptor carrying 12 random nucleotides. At least 3 million CDR3-containing paired-end reads were obtained from each sample. First-strand cDNA was synthesized from all RNA with the Mint cDNA synthesis kit, primed by a TRBC-specific oligonucleotide. All cDNA was treated with uracil-DNA glycosylase and then went through a first 18-cycle PCR with the universal primers M1SS and BC2_uni_R. The study's own analysis went as follows. For normalization, 1 million high-quality reads, each with a distinct molecular identifier, were randomly selected from each sample. Instead of being binned into consensus sequences, reads that shared molecular identifiers were thrown out. MiTCR, run with a Q25 quality threshold and the strictest error-elimination algorithm, handled CDR3 identification, clonotype clustering and error correction. A nonparametric unseen species model with Euler transformation was used to estimate a lower bound on total TCR beta diversity. TCRdb reanalyzed the raw reads on its own, using fastp at Q25 for trimming and MiXCR for clone calling, and kept in-frame beta chains. When rows share a CDR3 protein, they turn into one entry using the most common DNA and genes. The V and J calls and clone size are TCRdb's, not the authors'. The sample contains roughly 2 million distinct CDR3 sequences, about 49% of them found a single time. The ten largest make up roughly 2.1% of the sample.

The sample holds one count of this clonotype. What antigen it recognizes has not been identified. No base-level quality is on record; no much larger clone is a single base apart. Reading from cysteine to phenylalanine, the CDR3 counts 15 amino acids. Only the CDR3 portion is preserved as DNA: 45 bases, with reading frame beginning at the first base. CDR1 MNHEY and CDR2 SVGEGT were looked up in the germline V gene. V is reduced by 6 bases and J by 4 bases, leaving a spacing of 16 bases between them. The sequenced sample consisted of blood. The chain is encoded by TRBV6-2 or TRBV6-3 joined to TRBJ2-1; perhaps TRBD1 is the D gene, with 6 bases matching. This clonotype originated in a woman aged 40 to 50 in good health. The DNA sequence is as follows: TGTGCCAGCAGCCCTACAGGGTATGGGTACAATGAGCAGTTCTTC. Translated, it gives CASSPTGYGYNEQFF.